This TCR beta chain is drawn from a study of cytomegalovirus exposure and HLA in healthy donors. The overall study: For the approximately 400 genotyped donors, over 80% fell within the Caucasian-associated ancestry cluster. Study conclusions and caveats: As was reported, the HLA-A and HLA-B alleles of most subjects were accurately predicted from TCR beta sequences.

The study ran its PCR with 60 Vbeta and 13 Jbeta primers. Sequencing used immunoSEQ multiplex PCR; TCRdb keeps in-frame clones, though not all of them. Of about 170,000 clones in the sample, 75% to 90% were seen once. The CDR3 loop spans 16 amino acids. CDR1 is GTSNPN, CDR2 SVGIG, per germline (reference sequence). The V gene lost 2 bases and the J gene lost 9 bases, with 20 bases spanning the gap. This clone was seen a few times. What it recognizes is unknown. In the same sample, other DNA sequences code for this CDR3. This TCR was recovered from a male donor in good health and CMV-seronegative. The chain couples TRBV30 to TRBJ1-6; D is uncertain. Material for sequencing was PBMCs. CDR3: CAWSSSPPYVGSPLHF. CDR3 nucleotides: TGTGCCTGGAGTTCATCACCCCCCTATGTCGGTTCACCCCTCCACTTT.